This T cell receptor beta chain was obtained from a study of T cell responses to AZD1222 COVID-19 vaccine. Overall study results and limits: Compared with day 0, the breadth and depth of the Spike-specific TCR repertoire rose significantly after two doses of AZD1222. Baseline testing showed seropositivity in only a handful of AZD1222 recipients. A reported finding is that nearly half of spike-specific TCRs target unmutated variant regions. The span of vaccine-associated CD4 TCRs extended across spike, with dominance at 160-218 and 743-854.

J gave up 9 bases and V 5 bases, and 10 bases lay outside the gene matches. CDR1 SGHAT and CDR2 FQNNGV come from the germline V gene. CDR3 length equals 14 residues. Generated by immunoSEQ multiplex PCR, the TCRdb table keeps only in-frame clones and is missing some. The sample includes 30,000 to 35,000 clones, 80% to 90% of them seen just once. In regard to this clone: The antigen is unknown.

The receptor's source is an adult in good health. Sequenced here: peripheral blood, sampled on day 0 of AZD1222 vaccination. The V call is TRBV11-2, the J call TRBJ2-1; 7 bases line up with TRBD1. In nucleotides, the CDR3 is TGTGCCAGCAGCGAGGGGGCCAGGCAGGTTGAGCAGTTCTTC. The encoded protein is CASSEGARQVEQFF.